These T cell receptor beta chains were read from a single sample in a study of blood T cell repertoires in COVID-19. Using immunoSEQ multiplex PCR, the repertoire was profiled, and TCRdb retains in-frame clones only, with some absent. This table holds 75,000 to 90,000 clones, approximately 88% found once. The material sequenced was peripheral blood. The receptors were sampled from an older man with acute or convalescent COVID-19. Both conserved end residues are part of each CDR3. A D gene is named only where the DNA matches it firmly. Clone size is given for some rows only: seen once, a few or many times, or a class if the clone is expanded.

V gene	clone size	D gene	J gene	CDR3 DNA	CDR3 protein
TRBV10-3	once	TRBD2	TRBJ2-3	TGTGCCATCAGTGAGCGGCCTTTAGCGGGAGGAAGCACAGATACGCAGTATTTT	CAISERPLAGGSTDTQYF
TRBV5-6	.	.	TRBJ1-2	TGTGCCAGCGGACAGATTAACTATGGCTACACCTTC	CASGQINYGYTF
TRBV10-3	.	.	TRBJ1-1	TGTGCCATCAGTGAAGGAGACACTGAAGCTTTCTTT	CAISEGDTEAFF
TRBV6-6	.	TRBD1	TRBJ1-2	TGTGCCAGCAACATAATCCAGGGGGCGCAAGGCTACACCTTC	CASNIIQGAQGYTF
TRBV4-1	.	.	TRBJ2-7	TGCGCCAGCAGCCAAGACGCGACTAGTCTCTACGAGCAGTACTTC	CASSQDATSLYEQYF
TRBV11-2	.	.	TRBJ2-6	TGTGCCAGCAGCGTTGACAGTAACTCTGGGGCCAACGTCCTGACTTTC	CASSVDSNSGANVLTF
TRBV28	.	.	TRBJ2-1	TGTGCCAGCAGGACCGCGGGGATCCCCTACAATGAGCAGTTCTTC	CASRTAGIPYNEQFF
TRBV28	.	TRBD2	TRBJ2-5	TGTGCCAGCAGTTTTCCGCGGGAGGGCTCAGAGACCCAGTACTTC	CASSFPREGSETQYF
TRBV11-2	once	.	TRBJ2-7	TGTGCCAGCAGCTTAGGAGGGGGGGGCCACCTGGAGCAGTACTTC	CASSLGGGGHLEQYF
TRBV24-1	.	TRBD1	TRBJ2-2	TGTGCCACCAGTGATCCGGGACAGGGGGGGACCGGGGAGCTGTTTTTT	CATSDPGQGGTGELFF
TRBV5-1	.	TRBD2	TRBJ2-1	TGCGCCAGCAATGGACTAGCGGGGGAGCTATACAATGAGCAGTTCTTC	CASNGLAGELYNEQFF
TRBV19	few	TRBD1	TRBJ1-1	TGTGCCAGTAGTGGCTACAGGGGAGCGAACACTGAAGCTTTCTTT	CASSGYRGANTEAFF
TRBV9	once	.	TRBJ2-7	TGTGCCAGCAGCGTAGCTCCCGGGTACGAGCAGTACTTC	CASSVAPGYEQYF
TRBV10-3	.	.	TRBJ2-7	TGTGCCATCAGCCCCGATCGGGACGAGCAGTACTTC	CAISPDRDEQYF
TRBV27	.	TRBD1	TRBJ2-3	TGTGCCAGCAGTTGGAGGACAGGGGGAGGGGCAGATACGCAGTATTTT	CASSWRTGGGADTQYF
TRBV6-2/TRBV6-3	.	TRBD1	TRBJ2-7	TGTGCCAGCAGTTACTTGGGACAGGGGAACTACGAGCAGTACTTC	CASSYLGQGNYEQYF
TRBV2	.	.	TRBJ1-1	TGTGCCAGCAGTGAACTGGGAGCCACAAACACTGAAGCTTTCTTT	CASSELGATNTEAFF
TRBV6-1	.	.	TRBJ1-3	TGTGCCAGCAGTGAAGCATACAGGGTGTCTGGAAACACCATATATTTT	CASSEAYRVSGNTIYF
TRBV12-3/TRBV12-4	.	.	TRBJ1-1	TGTGCCAGCACTCCCGACACCACTGAAGCTTTCTTT	CASTPDTTEAFF
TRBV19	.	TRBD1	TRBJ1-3	TGTGCCACCCGAACAGGGGCTGGAAACACCATATATTTT	CATRTGAGNTIYF
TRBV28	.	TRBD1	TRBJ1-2	TGTGCCAGCAGTTCACGAGGACAGGGCCTCTATGGCTACACCTTC	CASSSRGQGLYGYTF
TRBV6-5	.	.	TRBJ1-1	TGTGCCAGCAGTTATAGGAACACTGAAGCTTTCTTT	CASSYRNTEAFF
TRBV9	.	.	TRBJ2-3	TGTGCCAGCAGCGTAGCTAAGGGGGGGCAAGTCTCCACAGATACGCAGTATTTT	CASSVAKGGQVSTDTQYF
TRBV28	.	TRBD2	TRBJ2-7	TGTGCCAGCAGGGGACTAGCAATTGTGGGCGAGCAGTACTTC	CASRGLAIVGEQYF
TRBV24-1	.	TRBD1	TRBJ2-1	TGTGCCACATCGGACAGGCAAGGGCAGTTCTTC	CATSDRQGQFF
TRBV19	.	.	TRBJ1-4	TGTGCCAGTAGTATAGCACAGGGCCCTAATGAAAAACTGTTTTTT	CASSIAQGPNEKLFF
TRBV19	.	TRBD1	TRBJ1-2	TGTGCCAGTAGTGTACCCCCGGGACAGGGGTATGGCTACACCTTC	CASSVPPGQGYGYTF
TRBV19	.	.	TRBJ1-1	TGTGCCAGTAATCTCGGATTGGGGGCGGACACTGAAGCTTTCTTT	CASNLGLGADTEAFF
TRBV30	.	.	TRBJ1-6	TGTGCCTGGAGCGACCGGAGTGGCAATTCACCCCTCCACTTT	CAWSDRSGNSPLHF
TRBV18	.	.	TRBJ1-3	TGTGCCAGCTCGGCAAAGGACAGTAACTCTGGAAACACCATATATTTT	CASSAKDSNSGNTIYF
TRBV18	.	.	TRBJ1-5	TGTGCCAGCTCACCAGAGGGCTCCTACAATCAGCCCCAGCATTTT	CASSPEGSYNQPQHF
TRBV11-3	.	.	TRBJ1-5	TGTGCCAGCAGCTCTACGGGTGGGGGCGGAGACAATCAGCCCCAGCATTTT	CASSSTGGGGDNQPQHF
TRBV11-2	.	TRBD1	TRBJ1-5	TGTGCCAGCAGCTTAGGCGGGACAGGGAGCAATCAGCCCCAGCATTTT	CASSLGGTGSNQPQHF
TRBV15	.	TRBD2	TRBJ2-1	TGTGCCACCAGCAGAGATCCTAGCGGGAGAATCAATGAGCAGTTCTTC	CATSRDPSGRINEQFF
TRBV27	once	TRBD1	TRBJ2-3	TGTGCCAGCAGTAGCATACGACAGGGGGCGGATACGCAGTATTTT	CASSSIRQGADTQYF
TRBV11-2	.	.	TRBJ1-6	TGTGCCAGCAGCTTAACTAGGGGGAATTCACCCCTCCACTTT	CASSLTRGNSPLHF